Listed here are 17 T cell receptor beta chains from one sample, sequenced in a study of T cells in Graves' hyperthyroidism and ophthalmopathy. Amplified regions were TCR beta CDR3 sequences from RNA transcripts. HTBI primers were the set used in a first-round RT-PCR of the TCR CDR3. MiXCR was run by TCRdb on the multiplex PCR reads, yielding one entry per CDR3 protein. The repertoire holds a few hundred thousand distinct CDR3 sequences, with more than 15% as singletons. The sequencing input was blood. Receptors were obtained from a woman aged 40-49 years with Graves' ophthalmopathy.

The sample holds many counts of this clonotype. The chain joins TRBV29-1 to TRBJ2-1; 13 bases match TRBD2. CDR1 SQVTM and CDR2 ANQGSEA come from the germline V gene. This CDR3 comprises 15 residues. Trimming cost V 7 bases and J 8 bases; bases outside gene matches: 11. CDR3 DNA sequence: TGCAGCGGAGCGCTGGGACTAGCGGGGTTCTATGAGCAGTTCTTC. This codes for CSGALGLAGFYEQFF.

The rearrangement uses TRBV25-1 and TRBJ2-7; D call uncertain. Trimming removed 1 base at V and 4 bases at J, with 8 bases between. CDR3 size: 13 residues. Germline V lookup: CDR1 MGHDK, CDR2 SYGVNS. The CDR3 spells CASSELNSYEQYF. CDR3 nucleotides: TGTGCCAGCAGTGAATTGAACAGTTACGAGCAGTACTTC.

The chain is built from TRBV6-1 and TRBJ1-1; TRBD1 is a possible D gene (5 bases). Germline-derived CDR1 and CDR2 are MNHNS and SASEGT. With 2 bases removed from V and 3 bases from J, the gap between germline ends came to 10 bases. This CDR3 has 14 amino acids. As DNA, the CDR3 is TGTGCCAGCAGTGAATTGGGCAGGGACACTGAAGCTTTCTTT. Amino acids: CASSELGRDTEAFF.

The rearrangement links TRBV5-1 to TRBJ1-2; maybe TRBD1 (5 bases). This CDR3 comprises 15 residues. The V gene lost 0 bases and the J gene lost 8 bases, with 17 bases spanning the gap. The germline CDR1 and CDR2 sequences are SGHRS and YFSETQ. For the CDR3, the DNA is TGCGCCAGCAGCTTGGGACAGACACCTCCCTTGGGCTACACCTTC. Protein: CASSLGQTPPLGYTF.

This clonotype was observed a few times. This chain connects TRBV28 to TRBJ2-1; TRBD2 agrees at 10 bases. This CDR3 contains 13 residues. The ends lost 3 bases at V and 15 bases at J; junction bases unmatched: 8. Per the germline V gene, CDR1 is MDHEN and CDR2 is SYDVKM. The CDR3 spells CASSFSSGRARFF. Here the CDR3 DNA reads TGTGCCAGCAGTTTCTCCAGCGGGAGGGCCCGGTTCTTC.

The gene calls are TRBV25-1 and TRBJ2-1; D ambiguous. The CDR3 length is 11 residues. Germline V CDR1 and CDR2: MGHDK, SYGVNS. Trimming removed 4 bases at V and 9 bases at J, with 7 bases between. CDR3 amino acids: CASSVGFEQFF. For the CDR3, the DNA is TGTGCCAGCAGTGTGGGGTTTGAGCAGTTCTTC. The full variable domain, completed using reference TRBV25-1 and TRBJ2-1, is EADIYQTPRYLVIGTGKKITLECSQTMGHDKMYWYQQDPGMELHLIHYSYGVNSTEKGDLSSESTVSRIRTEHFPLTLESARPSHTSQYLCASSVGFEQFFGPGTRLTVL.

This clonotype was seen more than once but under ten times. V and J are TRBV28 and TRBJ2-7; D might be TRBD1 or TRBD2, each matching 5 bases. The length of the CDR3 is 14 residues. Trimming shortened V by 8 bases and J by 4 bases, and 18 bases separated the two germline ends. From germline, CDR1 is MDHEN and CDR2 SYDVKM. CDR3 sequence reads: CASSYSGRLYEQYF. CDR3 in DNA: TGTGCCAGCTCGTATTCGGGGCGCCTTTACGAGCAGTACTTC.

The J gene is TRBJ1-3, the V gene TRBV3-1, with D tentatively TRBD1 (6 bases). The CDR3 sequence is 14 residues long. Trimming took 4 bases from V and 4 from J, leaving 11 bases between them. The germline V gene has CDR1 LGHDT and CDR2 YNNKEL (reference sequence). The CDR3 DNA reads TGTGCCAGCAGCCCCGCAGGGGACGGAAACACCATATATTTT. This codes for CASSPAGDGNTIYF.

This clonotype turned up a few times. The V gene is TRBV18, the J gene TRBJ1-1; TRBD1 aligns across 8 bases. The CDR3 totals 13 residues. V was clipped by 6 bases and J by 6 bases; unmatched bases: 6. Germline CDR1 KGHSH, CDR2 LQKENI. CDR3 sequence: CASSSDREAEAFF. The CDR3 DNA sequence: TGTGCCAGCTCGTCGGACAGGGAGGCTGAAGCTTTCTTT. The entire variable domain, with the rest obtained from reference TRBV18 and TRBJ1-1, is as follows: NAGVMQNPRHLVRRRGQEARLRCSPMKGHSHVYWYRQLPEEGLKFMVYLQKENIIDESGMPKERFSAEFPKEGPSILRIQQVVRGDSAAYFCASSSDREAEAFFGQGTRLTVV.

This clonotype was detected many times. The chain links TRBV3-1 to TRBJ1-2; a possible D gene is TRBD1 (5 bases). CDR3 length: 15 amino acids. CDR1 and CDR2 (germline): LGHDT, YNNKEL (reference sequence). The V end lost 0 bases, the J end lost 8 bases, and 16 bases lay between the germline ends. DNA for the CDR3: TGTGCCAGCAGCCAAGAAGCGGGGGGAGCGGGGGGCTACACCTTC. Translated, it gives CASSQEAGGAGGYTF. The variable domain in full, with the rest retrieved from reference TRBV3-1 and TRBJ1-2, is DTAVSQTPKYLVTQMGNDKSIKCEQNLGHDTMYWYKQDSKKFLKIMFSYNNKELIINETVPNRFSPKSPDKAHLNLHINSLELGDSAVYFCASSQEAGGAGGYTFGSGTRLTVV.

The chain couples TRBV29-1 to TRBJ1-1; D unclear. The CDR3 consists of 12 residues. Per the germline V gene, CDR1 is SQVTM and CDR2 is ANQGSEA. Trimming shortened V by 7 bases and J by 5 bases, and 14 bases separated the two germline ends. The CDR3 protein is CSGGGGRTEAFF. DNA for the CDR3: TGCAGCGGTGGAGGCGGCCGAACTGAAGCTTTCTTT.

This clonotype was counted between two and nine times. This sequence joins TRBV4-1 and TRBJ1-2, with a possible D match to TRBD1 (5 bases). V lost 2 bases and J lost 6, with 22 bases in between. The CDR3 is 17 amino acids. Germline CDR1 is MGHRA and CDR2 is YSYEKL. CDR3 nucleotides: TGCGCCAGCAGCCAATTGGGGCCACACCGCGACTTAAATGGCTACACCTTC. Translated, it gives CASSQLGPHRDLNGYTF.

Only a few counts were recorded for this clonotype. This chain links TRBV7-3 with TRBJ2-1; TRBD2 matches at 10 bases. This CDR3 has 16 residues. Trimming at V came to 5 bases and at J to 4 bases, leaving 8 bases not matched to a gene. Germline lookup yields CDR1 SGHTA and CDR2 FQGTGA. CDR3 bases: TGTGCCAGCAGCCCTCGTCGGACTAGCGGTTACAATGAGCAGTTCTTC. It is translated as CASSPRRTSGYNEQFF. The full variable domain, in which reference TRBV7-3 and TRBJ2-1 provide the parts outside the CDR3, is GAGVSQTPSNKVTEKGKYVELRCDPISGHTALYWYRQSLGQGPEFLIYFQGTGAADDSGLPNDRFFAVRPEGSVSTLKIQRTERGDSAVYLCASSPRRTSGYNEQFFGPGTRLTVL.

V gene TRBV4-1 combines with J gene TRBJ1-1; D is perhaps TRBD1 (6 bases). Trimming removed 1 base from V and 3 bases from J, with 12 bases in between. The germline V gene has CDR1 MGHRA and CDR2 YSYEKL. The CDR3 covers 15 residues. The CDR3 DNA sequence: TGCGCCAGCAGCCAAGCTTTGACAGGCCACACTGAAGCTTTCTTT. This codes for CASSQALTGHTEAFF.

This clonotype was recorded many times. The chain links TRBV29-1 to TRBJ2-7; tentative D call: TRBD1 (6 bases). V lost 0 bases and J 2 bases, leaving 14 bases between the germline ends. CDR1 is SQVTM, CDR2 ANQGSEA, per germline. The CDR3 is made up of 15 amino acids. The CDR3 protein is CSVEDWAGETYEQYF. The DNA of the CDR3 is TGCAGCGTTGAAGATTGGGCAGGGGAGACCTACGAGCAGTACTTC.

The chain recombines TRBV6-1 with TRBJ1-3; D is perhaps TRBD1 (6 bases). Germline assignment: CDR1 MNHNS and CDR2 SASEGT. V was cut by 3 bases and J by 0 bases, with 12 bases left in between. The CDR3 length is 16 residues. In nucleotides, the CDR3 is TGTGCCAGCAGTGATCCGGGGGCTTTCTCTGGAAACACCATATATTTT. Amino acids: CASSDPGAFSGNTIYF.

This clonotype was counted between two and nine times. J is TRBJ2-1 and V is TRBV6-2 or TRBV6-3, with D perhaps matching TRBD1 (5 bases). Germline V lookup: CDR1 MNHEY, CDR2 SVGEGT. This CDR3 contains 13 residues. Trimming removed 7 bases from V and 3 bases from J, with 10 bases in between. The CDR3 DNA follows: TGTGCCAGCATAGTAGGGGACTACAATGAGCAGTTCTTC. Its protein is CASIVGDYNEQFF.